This TCR beta chain was found in a study of T-cell reconstitution after alpha-beta-depleted transplantation in children. Looked up from germline, CDR1 is MDHEN and CDR2 is SYDVKM. The CDR3 is 13 amino acids. TCRbeta library preparation incorporated unique molecular identifiers. TCRdb re-derived calls from the PCR reads in MiXCR, one entry per CDR3 protein. The table shows about 600,000 distinct CDR3 sequences, with about 11% occurring only once. This clonotype has at least ten counts. The junction and the germline gene differ at one end; a read error may be behind it. Sequencing used PBMCs from the stem cell graft donor, obtained from the stem cell graft. The receptor comes from a human donor who donated a stem cell graft to a child with acute myeloid leukemia. The chain is built from TRBV28 and TRBJ2-7; D tentatively reads TRBD1 or TRBD2 (5 bases each). CDR3 DNA sequence: TGTGCCAGCAGTTTAGGGACCTCCCACGAGCAGTACTTC. Encoded protein: CASSLGTSHEQYF.